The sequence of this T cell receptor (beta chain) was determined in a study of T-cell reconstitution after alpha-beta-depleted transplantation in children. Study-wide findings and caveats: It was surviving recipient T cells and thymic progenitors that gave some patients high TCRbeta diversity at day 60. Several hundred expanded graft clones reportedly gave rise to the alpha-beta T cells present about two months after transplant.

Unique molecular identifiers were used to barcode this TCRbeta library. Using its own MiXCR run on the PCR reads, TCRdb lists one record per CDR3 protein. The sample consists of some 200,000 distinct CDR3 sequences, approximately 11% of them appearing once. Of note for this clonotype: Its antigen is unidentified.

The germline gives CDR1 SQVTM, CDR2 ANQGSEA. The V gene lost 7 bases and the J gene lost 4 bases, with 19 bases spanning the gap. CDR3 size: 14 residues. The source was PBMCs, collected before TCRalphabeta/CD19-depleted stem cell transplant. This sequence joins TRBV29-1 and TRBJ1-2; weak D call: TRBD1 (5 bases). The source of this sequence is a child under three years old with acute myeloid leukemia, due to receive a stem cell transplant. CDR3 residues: CSATPKGQFYGYTF. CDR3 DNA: TGCAGCGCCACACCGAAGGGGCAGTTCTATGGCTACACCTTC. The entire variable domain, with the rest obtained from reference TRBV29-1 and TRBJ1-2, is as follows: SAVISQKPSRDICQRGTSLTIQCQVDSQVTMMFWYRQQPGQSLTLIATANQGSEATYESGFVIDKFPISRPNLTFSTLTVSNMSPEDSSIYLCSATPKGQFYGYTFGSGTRLTVV.